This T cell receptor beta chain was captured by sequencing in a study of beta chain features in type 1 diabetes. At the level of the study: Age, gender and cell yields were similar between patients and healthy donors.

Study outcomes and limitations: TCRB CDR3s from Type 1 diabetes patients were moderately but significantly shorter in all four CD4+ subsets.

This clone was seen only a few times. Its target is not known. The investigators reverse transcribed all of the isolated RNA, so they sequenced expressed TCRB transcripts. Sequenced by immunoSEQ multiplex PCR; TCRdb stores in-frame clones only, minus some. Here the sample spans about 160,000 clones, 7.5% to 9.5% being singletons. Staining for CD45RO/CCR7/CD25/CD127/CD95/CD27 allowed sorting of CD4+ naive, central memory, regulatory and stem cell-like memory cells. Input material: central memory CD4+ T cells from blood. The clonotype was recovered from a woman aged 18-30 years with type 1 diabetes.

CDR3 amino acids: CASSPRTGKETQYF. In nucleotides, the CDR3 is TGTGCCAGCTCACCCCGGACAGGCAAAGAGACCCAGTACTTC. The genes are TRBV18 and TRBJ2-5, with 7 bases identical to TRBD1. Germline loops: CDR1 KGHSH, CDR2 LQKENI. The CDR3 has 14 amino acids. Trimming cost V 3 bases and J 3 bases; bases outside gene matches: 4.